This TCR beta chain was obtained from a study of blood T cell repertoires in COVID-19. Study context: The United States, Italy and Spain were the sources of the acute and convalescent COVID-19 samples. From T cells, B-cell-depleted T cells, or PBMCs came the material, which was cDNA or gDNA.

Germline-derived CDR1 and CDR2 are SGHRS and YFSETQ. CDR3 length: 11 residues. V lost 6 bases and J lost 9, with 12 bases in between. Patients in Seattle were enrolled during active infection, then followed longitudinally. Original processing methods: Reference gene primers were amplified, and this amplification served to estimate nucleated cell counts. Assay used: immunoSEQ multiplex PCR; TCRdb lists only in-frame clones, some missing. V and J calls and clone size come straight from that table; D and trimming were deduced from the DNA. The sample consists of some 170,000 clones, roughly 88% of them appearing once.

The rearrangement links TRBV5-1 to TRBJ1-2; a weak D match, TRBD1 (6 bases). The sequenced material came from peripheral blood. The clonotype was recovered from a woman in her thirties or forties with COVID-19, enrolled during active disease. CDR3 sequence: CASKTGLSYTF. DNA for the CDR3: TGCGCCAGCAAAACAGGGCTGAGCTACACCTTC. Drawing the rest from reference TRBV5-1 and TRBJ1-2, the complete variable domain is KAGVTQTPRYLIKTRGQQVTLSCSPISGHRSVSWYQQTPGQGLQFLFEYFSETQRNKGNFPGRFSGRQFSNSRSEMNVSTLELGDSALYLCASKTGLSYTFGSGTRLTVV.